This TCR beta chain was captured by sequencing in a study of cytomegalovirus exposure and HLA in healthy donors. The primer mix had 60 Vbeta and 13 Jbeta primers. Profiling relied on immunoSEQ multiplex PCR, and the TCRdb table lists in-frame clones only, not all of them. The sample shows around 120,000 clones, around 72% of them seen only once. Germline values: CDR1 LNHDA, CDR2 SQIVND (reference sequence). The V and J ends lost 3 bases and 2 bases respectively, with 7 bases between them. This CDR3 region has 13 residues. This clone has a handful of counts. All the people who gave samples were healthy bone marrow donors.

Input material: PBMCs. This receptor was identified in a woman aged 45-60 years in good health and CMV-seropositive. V usage is TRBV19 and J usage is TRBJ2-5; D is unresolved. The CDR3, as DNA: TGTGCCAGTAGTATTGGGCGTCAAGAGACCCAGTACTTC. Translating gives CASSIGRQETQYF.